This T cell receptor beta chain stems from a study of cytomegalovirus exposure and HLA in healthy donors. Study-level findings and limits: The Asian-associated ancestry cluster reportedly had fewer N-insertions than the approximately 670-donor mean in a later analysis.

A note on this clone: No antigen is known for it. An end of the junction differs from the germline gene, which may be a read error.

PCR amplification relied on 60 Vbeta primers (plus 13 Jbeta primers). Assay: immunoSEQ multiplex PCR; the TCRdb copy retains only in-frame clones and omits some. This sample's table reports 200,000 or so clones. This sequence was found in a girl aged 2-10 years in good health and CMV-seropositive. The sequenced sample consisted of PBMCs.

The DNA of the CDR3 is TGTGCCAGGAGTGGGGGGGACCCCTACGAGCAGTACTTC. Protein: CARSGGDPYEQYF. This rearrangement joins TRBV2 to TRBJ2-7, with 7 bases aligning to TRBD2. The CDR3 covers 13 residues. The V gene's germline CDR1 is SNHLY and CDR2 FYNNEI.